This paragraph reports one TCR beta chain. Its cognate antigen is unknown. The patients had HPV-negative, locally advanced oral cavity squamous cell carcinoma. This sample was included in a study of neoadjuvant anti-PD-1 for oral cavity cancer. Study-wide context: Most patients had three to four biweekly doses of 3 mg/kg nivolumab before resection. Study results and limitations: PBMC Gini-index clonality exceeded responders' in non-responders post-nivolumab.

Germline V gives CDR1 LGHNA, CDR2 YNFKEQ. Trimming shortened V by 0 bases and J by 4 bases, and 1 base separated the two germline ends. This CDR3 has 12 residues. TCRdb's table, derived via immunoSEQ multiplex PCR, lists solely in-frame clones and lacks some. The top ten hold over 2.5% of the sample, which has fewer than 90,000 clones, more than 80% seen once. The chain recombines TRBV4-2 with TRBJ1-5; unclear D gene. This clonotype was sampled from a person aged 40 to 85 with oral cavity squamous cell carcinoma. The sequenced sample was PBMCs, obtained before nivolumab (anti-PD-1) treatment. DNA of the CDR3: TGTGCCAGCAGCCAAGAGAATCAGCCCCAGCATTTT. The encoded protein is CASSQENQPQHF.